These 27 T cell receptor beta chains were sequenced from one sample in a study of human T cells and chemical hapten exposure. TCRdb ran MiXCR on the RACE reads and lists one entry per CDR3 protein. The sample includes 35,000 to 50,000 distinct CDR3 sequences, approximately 9.7% of them seen just once. Time point reported: patch test 2, 6 weeks after DPC sensitization. Treatment meaning: therapeutic diphenylcyclopropenone sensitization with weekly scalp DPC. Sequencing started from total RNA isolated from unfractionated whole blood. This specimen consisted of whole blood, obtained in connection with sensitization to the hapten diphenylcyclopropenone (DPC). The receptors originated from a woman in her twenties or thirties with alopecia areata. Some clones in this sample may be carry-over from other donors' samples.

The chain joins TRBV2 to TRBJ2-2, with D perhaps TRBD2 (6 bases). Germline V gene sequence: CDR1 SNHLY, CDR2 FYNNEI. V was shortened by 2 bases and J by 5 bases, with 12 bases between the two germline ends. The CDR3 is 15 amino acids. CDR3 sequence: CASSEWGDGTGELFF. CDR3 bases: TGTGCCAGCAGTGAATGGGGGGATGGAACCGGGGAGCTGTTTTTT.

This clonotype came up a few times. The V call is TRBV5-1, the J call TRBJ2-5, with 7 bases fitting TRBD1. The CDR3 consists of 13 residues. The V gene's germline CDR1 is SGHRS and CDR2 YFSETQ. With 4 bases clipped from V and 4 bases from J, the junction kept 4 bases outside the gene matches. The chain's CDR3 is CASSPTGRETQYF. CDR3 DNA sequence: TGCGCCAGCAGCCCGACAGGGAGAGAGACCCAGTACTTC.

The V and J genes are TRBV7-9 and TRBJ2-1, with 12 bases fitting TRBD2. Germline lookup yields CDR1 SEHNR and CDR2 FQNEAQ (reference sequence). The CDR3 loop spans 15 amino acids. Unmatched junction bases numbered 7, after V lost 5 bases and J lost 8 bases. The CDR3 loop reads CASSILAGGRDEQFF. The CDR3 region has the DNA TGTGCCAGCAGCATCCTAGCGGGGGGGCGAGATGAGCAGTTCTTC.

This clonotype was recorded many times. This chain joins TRBV6-1 and TRBJ1-1; the D gene is possibly TRBD1 (5 bases). The CDR3 runs 15 residues. The ends were cut back, 4 bases at V and 0 bases at J, with 12 bases in the middle. In germline, CDR1 is MNHNS, CDR2 SASEGT. The CDR3 coding sequence is TGTGCCAGCAGTGTTGGGGACGGGGTGAACACTGAAGCTTTCTTT. Amino acid sequence: CASSVGDGVNTEAFF.

This clonotype was seen a few times. The rearrangement joins TRBV28 to TRBJ2-7; D ambiguous. Germline values: CDR1 MDHEN, CDR2 SYDVKM. Trimming shortened V by 4 bases and J by 3 bases, and 7 bases separated the two germline ends. This CDR3 comprises 12 residues. Written as DNA, the CDR3 is TGTGCCAGCAGTTCACAGAGCTACGAGCAGTACTTC. The encoded protein is CASSSQSYEQYF.

This clonotype was counted at least ten times. The V gene is TRBV7-8, the J gene TRBJ2-2; 8 bases fit TRBD1. The CDR3 has 15 amino acids. The germline V gene has CDR1 SGHVS and CDR2 FQNEAQ. V lost 5 bases to trimming and J lost 6 bases; unmatched junction nucleotides: 8. The CDR3 DNA reads as TGTGCCAGCAGCCCGCAGGGGGCGGTGCCCGGGGAGCTGTTTTTT. Translating it yields CASSPQGAVPGELFF.

This clonotype showed up just a few times. V usage is TRBV18 and J usage is TRBJ1-5, with D possibly TRBD1 on 6 matching bases. V gave up 2 bases and J gave up 4 bases, with 12 bases separating them. The CDR3 covers 15 residues. The germline gives CDR1 KGHSH, CDR2 LQKENI. The CDR3 sequence is CASSPKGGPNQPQHF. The DNA of the CDR3 is TGTGCCAGCTCACCAAAGGGGGGCCCTAATCAGCCCCAGCATTTT. Full variable domain (rest looked up from reference TRBV18 and TRBJ1-5): NAGVMQNPRHLVRRRGQEARLRCSPMKGHSHVYWYRQLPEEGLKFMVYLQKENIIDESGMPKERFSAEFPKEGPSILRIQQVVRGDSAAYFCASSPKGGPNQPQHFGDGTRLSIL.

This clonotype was recorded at least ten times. The J gene is TRBJ2-7, the V gene TRBV7-9; 7 positions match TRBD1. CDR3 size: 14 residues. J was trimmed by 5 bases and V by 0 bases; bases with no gene match: 4. Looked up from germline, CDR1 is SEHNR and CDR2 is FQNEAQ (reference sequence). The CDR3 here is CASSLATGNDEQYF. The CDR3 DNA sequence: TGTGCCAGCAGCTTAGCGACAGGGAACGACGAGCAGTACTTC.

The chain is built from TRBV6-2 or TRBV6-3 and TRBJ2-7, with D possibly being TRBD1 (5 bases). Germline-derived CDR1 and CDR2 are MNHEY and SVGEGT. The CDR3 has 15 amino acids. Trimming stripped 0 bases from V and 9 bases from J, with 18 bases between. CDR3 DNA sequence: TGTGCCAGCAGTTACTCGGCAGCAGGGCGTCCACCGCAGTACTTC. This codes for CASSYSAAGRPPQYF.

In this sample, this clonotype turned up a few times. This sequence joins TRBV7-3 and TRBJ2-2; 9 nucleotides align to TRBD2. CDR1 SGHTA and CDR2 FQGTGA come from the germline V gene. J lost 1 base, V lost 6 bases, and 3 bases had no gene match. This CDR3 region has 15 residues. For the CDR3, the DNA is TGTGCCAGCAGTTATAGCGGGGGGAACACCGGGGAGCTGTTTTTT. Protein product: CASSYSGGNTGELFF.

This clonotype has ten or more counts. This sequence joins TRBV19 and TRBJ1-2, with D possibly matching TRBD1 (6 bases). V shed 7 bases and J shed 11 bases, with 23 bases lying between them. Germline-derived CDR1 and CDR2 are LNHDA and SQIVND (reference sequence). This CDR3 spans 14 amino acids. The CDR3 sequence: CASKPRQDLWGYTF. In DNA, the CDR3 is TGTGCCAGTAAACCGAGACAGGATCTATGGGGATACACCTTC.

In its sample, this clonotype was seen a few times. The DNA of the CDR3 is TGTGCCACCAGCAGTCGGACAGGGACTAATGAAAAACTGTTTTTT. This codes for CATSSRTGTNEKLFF. The rearrangement links TRBV15 to TRBJ1-4; TRBD1 matches at 8 bases. Germline assignment: CDR1 LNHNV and CDR2 YYDKDF (reference sequence). The CDR3 spans 15 residues. The trim removed 3 bases at V and 2 bases at J, leaving 2 bases unmatched. Looking up the rest from reference TRBV15 and TRBJ1-4 gives the full variable domain: DAMVIQNPRYQVTQFGKPVTLSCSQTLNHNVMYWYQQKSSQAPKLLFHYYDKDFNNEADTPDNFQSRRPNTSFCFLDIRSPGLGDTAMYLCATSSRTGTNEKLFFGSGTQLSVL.

This clonotype has more than one count but fewer than ten. V is TRBV3-1 and J is TRBJ2-6; D possibly corresponds to TRBD1 (6 bases). Germline loops: CDR1 LGHDT, CDR2 YNNKEL (reference sequence). V was clipped by 4 bases and J by 3 bases, with 10 bases between them. The CDR3 runs 15 residues. The CDR3 DNA is TGTGCCAGCAGCCTACAGGGACGTGGGGCCAACGTCCTGACTTTC. Its protein product is CASSLQGRGANVLTF.

J is TRBJ2-3 and V is TRBV4-3; 9 nucleotides match TRBD1. Per germline, CDR1 LGHNA and CDR2 YSLEER. CDR3 length: 17 residues. Germline trimming cut 0 bases from V and 2 bases from J; bases unmatched to any gene: 6. The CDR3 DNA follows: TGCGCCAGCAGCCAAGATTTCGGGACAGGGCCCACAGATACGCAGTATTTT. As protein: CASSQDFGTGPTDTQYF.

This clonotype was detected many times. The V and J genes are TRBV27 and TRBJ1-2; weak D call: TRBD1 (5 bases). V lost 5 bases and J lost 8, with 24 bases in between. The germline V gene has CDR1 MNHEY and CDR2 SMNVEV (reference sequence). The CDR3 runs 16 residues. As DNA, the CDR3 is TGTGCCAGCAGTCCCACCCTTTACAGGCTGGGTGGAGGCTACACCTTC. Residues: CASSPTLYRLGGGYTF.

This clonotype has ten or more counts. The chain carries TRBV9 and TRBJ1-5; D possibly corresponds to TRBD1 (5 bases). There are 16 residues in the CDR3. Between the trimmed V and J ends, which lost 0 bases and 5 bases, there was a span of 15 bases. In germline, CDR1 is SGDLS, CDR2 YYNGEE. The CDR3 bases are TGTGCCAGCAGCGTAGACACCAGGGTGAGAGATCAGCCCCAGCATTTT. As protein: CASSVDTRVRDQPQHF. Together with reference TRBV9 and TRBJ1-5, the CDR3 gives the full variable domain: DSGVTQTPKHLITATGQRVTLRCSPRSGDLSVYWYQQSLDQGLQFLIQYYNGEERAKGNILERFSAQQFPDLHSELNLSSLELGDSALYFCASSVDTRVRDQPQHFGDGTRLSIL.

In this sample, this clonotype turned up a few times. The V gene is TRBV19, the J gene TRBJ2-5; 7 bases are a match to TRBD1. Trimming at V came to 7 bases and at J to 2 bases, leaving 7 bases not matched to a gene. The CDR3 consists of 14 residues. Germline V gene sequence: CDR1 LNHDA, CDR2 SQIVND (reference sequence). The CDR3 loop is CASTPGTAQETQYF. DNA for the CDR3: TGTGCCAGTACCCCCGGGACAGCTCAAGAGACCCAGTACTTC.

This clonotype was seen a few times. The chain recombines TRBV15 with TRBJ2-6; no clear D. The CDR3 loop spans 18 amino acids. Trimming cost V 1 base and J 3 bases, with 16 bases left between them. Germline CDR1 LNHNV, CDR2 YYDKDF (reference sequence). CDR3 sequence: CATSRVVGLTGGANVLTF. CDR3 DNA: TGTGCCACCAGCAGAGTTGTGGGTTTGACGGGTGGGGCCAACGTCCTGACTTTC.

This clonotype showed up many times. V usage is TRBV7-2 and J usage is TRBJ1-6; TRBD1 is a possible D gene (5 bases). V lost 6 bases and J 7 bases, leaving 19 bases between the germline ends. The CDR3 contains 16 residues. Germline V CDR1 and CDR2: SGHTA, FQGNSA. DNA of the CDR3: TGTGCCAGCAGTCGGGAGGGGACCCCTGGGAATTCACCCCTCCACTTT. This translates into CASSREGTPGNSPLHF.

The V call is TRBV4-3, the J call TRBJ1-4; 9 nucleotides align to TRBD1. This CDR3 has 16 residues. CDR1 LGHNA and CDR2 YSLEER come from the germline V gene. V dropped 0 bases and J dropped 8; count of bases not matched to a gene: 7. The CDR3 reads CASSQDRGQGQEKLFF. The CDR3 region has the DNA TGCGCCAGCAGCCAAGACCGGGGACAGGGACAGGAAAAACTGTTTTTT.

This clonotype occurred many times. CDR3 protein: CASTSRGLAGNRVQFF. CDR3 coding DNA: TGTGCCAGCACCTCTCGGGGACTAGCGGGGAACAGGGTGCAGTTCTTC. The chain carries TRBV5-6 and TRBJ2-1; TRBD2 matches 13 bases. Germline V gives CDR1 SGHDT, CDR2 YYEEEE. J was trimmed by 12 bases and V by 6 bases; bases with no gene match: 15. This CDR3 is built from 16 residues. The variable domain in full, with the rest retrieved from reference TRBV5-6 and TRBJ2-1, is DAGVTQSPTHLIKTRGQQVTLRCSPKSGHDTVSWYQQALGQGPQFIFQYYEEEERQRGNFPDRFSGHQFPNYSSELNVNALLLGDSALYLCASTSRGLAGNRVQFFGPGTRLTVL.

This clonotype has more than one count but fewer than ten. The rearrangement uses TRBV6-5 and TRBJ2-7; a possible D gene is TRBD1 (5 bases). This CDR3 comprises 13 residues. Germline assignment: CDR1 MNHEY and CDR2 SVGAGI. Trimming removed 0 bases from V and 7 bases from J, with 10 bases in between. CDR3 nucleotides: TGTGCCAGCAGTTACTCCGCCAGGGCAGAGCAGTACTTC. Amino acids: CASSYSARAEQYF.

At least ten counts were recorded for this clonotype. The CDR3 DNA follows: TGTGCCAGTACTGCGGACAGGGCAAGCAATCAGCCCCAGCATTTT. Translation: CASTADRASNQPQHF. The genes are TRBV19 and TRBJ1-5; the match to TRBD1 covers 8 bases. Per germline, CDR1 LNHDA and CDR2 SQIVND (reference sequence). The CDR3 totals 15 residues. Trimming at V came to 7 bases and at J to 1 base, leaving 6 bases not matched to a gene.

The chain has TRBV20-1 and TRBJ2-7; the D call may be TRBD1 or TRBD2 (5 bases each). Trimming removed 2 bases at V and 7 bases at J, with 18 bases between. The germline V gene encodes CDR1 DFQATT and CDR2 SNEGSKA (reference sequence). The CDR3 runs 14 residues. The CDR3 DNA follows: TGCAGTGCTAGACCACCTTCGAGGGGTGGAGAGCAGTACTTC. Amino acids: CSARPPSRGGEQYF.

This clonotype was observed many times. V and J are TRBV5-4 and TRBJ2-1, with 8 bases matching TRBD1. Germline assignment: CDR1 SGHNT and CDR2 YYREEE (reference sequence). J gave up 1 base and V 0 bases, and 3 bases lay outside the gene matches. The CDR3 totals 16 residues. The CDR3 coding sequence is TGTGCCAGCAGCTTGGGGGGACAGGTGTCCTACAATGAGCAGTTCTTC. This encodes CASSLGGQVSYNEQFF.

The DNA of the CDR3 is TGTGCCAGCAGCCCGACCCGGGGAGAGACCCAGTACTTC. It codes for CASSPTRGETQYF. This chain connects TRBV7-3 to TRBJ2-5, with D possibly being TRBD2 (5 bases). The V end lost 5 bases, the J end lost 4 bases, and 11 bases lay between the germline ends. This CDR3 has 13 amino acids. Germline CDR1 and CDR2: SGHTA and FQGTGA.

The rearrangement links TRBV4-2 to TRBJ2-1; 7 nucleotides agree with TRBD2. The V gene's germline CDR1 is LGHNA and CDR2 YNFKEQ. The CDR3 covers 14 residues. The junction had 7 bases not matched to a gene; V was cut back by 1 base and J by 10 bases. The CDR3 DNA reads as TGTGCCAGCAGCCAAGTGTTGGGGGGGAAAGAGCAGTTCTTC. The encoded protein is CASSQVLGGKEQFF.